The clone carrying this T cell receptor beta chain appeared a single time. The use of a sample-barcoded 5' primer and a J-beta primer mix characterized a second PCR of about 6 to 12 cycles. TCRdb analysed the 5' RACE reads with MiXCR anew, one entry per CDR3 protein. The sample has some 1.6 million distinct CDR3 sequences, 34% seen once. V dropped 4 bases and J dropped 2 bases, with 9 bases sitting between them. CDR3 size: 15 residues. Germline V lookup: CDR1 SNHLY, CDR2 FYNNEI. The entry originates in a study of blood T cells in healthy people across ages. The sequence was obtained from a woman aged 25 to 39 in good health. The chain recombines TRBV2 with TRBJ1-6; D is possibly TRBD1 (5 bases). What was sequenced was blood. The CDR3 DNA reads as TGTGCCAGCAGTGGCGAACAGGCCTATAATTCACCCCTCCACTTT. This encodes CASSGEQAYNSPLHF.